One and the same sample provided the 10 T cell receptor beta chains below, sequenced in a study of read filtering for tumor transcriptome and immune sequencing. Molecular barcoded adaptors covering alpha/delta and beta/gamma chains were used on approximately 400 ng RNA. In TCRdb, the reads were re-called with MiXCR into one record per CDR3 protein. The sample lists about 86,000 distinct CDR3 sequences; around an eighth were seen once. Sample: a population of CD138-negative cells sorted from bone marrow. The receptor set was obtained from a donor aged 40 or older with multiple myeloma.

In its sample, this clonotype was seen many times. The chain joins TRBV20-1 to TRBJ2-1; TRBD2 matches at 8 bases. Trimming at V came to 6 bases and at J to 4 bases, leaving 11 bases not matched to a gene. CDR1 and CDR2 from the germline V gene are DFQATT and SNEGSKA (reference sequence). This CDR3 is 15 amino acids long. For the CDR3, the DNA is TGCAGTGCCCTCAGCGGGAGAGGGTTGTACAATGAGCAGTTCTTC. Its translation is CSALSGRGLYNEQFF.

There are many counts of this clonotype. This chain links TRBV3-1 with TRBJ2-3; D is uncertain. This CDR3 region has 15 residues. CDR1 is LGHDT, CDR2 YNNKEL, per germline (reference sequence). Trimming shortened V by 1 base and J by 4 bases, and 12 bases separated the two germline ends. The CDR3 here is CASSQGPVVSDTQYF. The CDR3 DNA sequence: TGTGCCAGCAGCCAAGGACCGGTAGTATCAGATACGCAGTATTTT.

This clonotype was seen many times. The chain is built from TRBV7-3 and TRBJ2-2; a possible D gene is TRBD1 (6 bases). Per germline, CDR1 SGHTA and CDR2 FQGTGA. V dropped 2 bases and J dropped 2 bases, with 12 bases sitting between them. This CDR3 region has 16 residues. The CDR3 spells CASSLAYRANTGELFF. The CDR3 DNA reads TGTGCCAGCAGCTTAGCTTACAGGGCCAACACCGGGGAGCTGTTTTTT.

Concerning this clonotype itself: With a much larger clone just one base away, this may be a read error. This chain uses TRBV27 with TRBJ1-1; weak D call: TRBD1 (6 bases). V dropped 8 bases and J dropped 1 base, with 11 bases sitting between them. Looked up from germline, CDR1 is MNHEY and CDR2 is SMNVEV (reference sequence). The CDR3 runs to 13 residues. The chain's CDR3 is CASQGTSNTEAFF. The CDR3 DNA follows: TGTGCCAGCCAGGGGACCTCGAACACTGAAGCTTTCTTT.

This clonotype was picked up many times. The V gene is TRBV20-1, the J gene TRBJ1-4; 9 nucleotides line up with TRBD1. The germline V gene has CDR1 DFQATT and CDR2 SNEGSKA (reference sequence). The CDR3 totals 13 residues. The J segment lost 12 bases and the V segment lost 3 bases, leaving 8 bases of the junction unmatched. CDR3 residues: CSASRTGDLELFF. The CDR3 bases are TGCAGTGCTAGCAGGACAGGGGATCTGGAACTGTTTTTT.

This clonotype has at least ten counts. This chain joins TRBV2 and TRBJ2-1, with 7 positions matching TRBD2. J lost 6 bases, V lost 0 bases, and 8 bases had no gene match. This CDR3 region has 16 residues. Germline CDR1 SNHLY, CDR2 FYNNEI. Here the CDR3 reads CASSEAGGPRVNEQFF. The CDR3 bases are TGTGCCAGCAGTGAAGCGGGAGGGCCGAGGGTCAATGAGCAGTTCTTC.

This clonotype was counted ten times or more. The chain couples TRBV6-6 to TRBJ2-1; 15 positions agree with TRBD2. The CDR3 sequence is 23 residues long. Germline V gene data show CDR1 as MNHNY and CDR2 as SVGAGI (reference sequence). V lost 4 bases to trimming and J lost 0 bases; unmatched junction nucleotides: 19. The CDR3 here is CASSSESTHPGTSGGSSYNEQFF. In nucleotides, the CDR3 is TGTGCCAGCAGTTCCGAATCCACACACCCCGGGACTAGCGGGGGGAGCTCCTACAATGAGCAGTTCTTC.

This clonotype turned up a few times. This may stem from a read error, because a much larger clone lies one nucleotide away. V and J are TRBV5-1 and TRBJ2-7; 8 bases line up with TRBD1. CDR1 is SGHRS and CDR2 is YFSETQ in the germline V gene. Trimming cost V 4 bases and J 5 bases; bases outside gene matches: 8. This CDR3 contains 14 residues. CDR3 nucleotides: TGCGCCAGCAGCACCGACAGGGGAAGCCACGAGCAGTACTTC. Its protein product is CASSTDRGSHEQYF.

This clonotype was counted only a few times. The chain carries TRBV6-1 and TRBJ2-7; TRBD1 matches at 7 bases. The CDR3 has 12 amino acids. The junction had 6 bases not matched to a gene; V was cut back by 8 bases and J by 5 bases. Germline CDR1 and CDR2: MNHNS and SASEGT. CDR3 protein: CASRDRGHEQYF. For the CDR3, the DNA is TGTGCCAGCCGGGACAGAGGCCACGAGCAGTACTTC.

This clonotype was seen many times. CDR3 nucleotides: TGTGCCAGCAGTTTCGAGACGGGAGGGCCAGATACGCAGTATTTT. It encodes CASSFETGGPDTQYF. The J gene is TRBJ2-3, the V gene TRBV12-3 or TRBV12-4; 8 bases map to TRBD2. V shed 3 bases and J 4 bases; nucleotides not matched to a gene: 6. The CDR3 has 15 residues.